A single sample gave rise to the 23 T cell receptor beta chains below, sequenced in a study of T cells in localized non-small cell lung cancer. The method was immunoSEQ multiplex PCR; TCRdb's version includes in-frame clones alone and lacks a portion of them. Of 20,000 to 30,000 clones in the sample, 70% to 90% are singletons; the top ten hold around 15%. Sequenced material: peripheral blood, taken before any cancer treatment. These receptors were taken from a female donor of 60 years or more with stage II squamous cell lung carcinoma.

This CDR3 reads CASSSQGGSDGYTF. DNA for the CDR3: TGTGCCAGCAGTTCCCAAGGGGGGTCGGATGGCTACACCTTC. The rearrangement joins TRBV6-5 to TRBJ1-2, with TRBD1 as a possible D gene (6 bases). Germline V gene lookup returns CDR1 MNHEY and CDR2 SVGAGI. V gave up 4 bases and J gave up 6 bases, with 15 bases separating them. The CDR3 sequence is 14 residues long.

The V and J genes are TRBV28 and TRBJ1-5; D perhaps matches TRBD1 (5 bases). CDR1 and CDR2 (germline): MDHEN, SYDVKM. V was shortened by 5 bases and J by 0 bases, with 8 bases between the two germline ends. The CDR3 loop spans 14 amino acids. CDR3 nucleotides: TGTGCCAGCAGTCGGGACCCTAGCAATCAGCCCCAGCATTTT. Protein product: CASSRDPSNQPQHF.

This rearrangement joins TRBV10-3 to TRBJ1-1, with D unclear. Germline V CDR1 and CDR2: ENHRY, SYGVKD. This CDR3 contains 13 residues. The V and J ends lost 9 bases and 3 bases respectively, with 14 bases between them. The CDR3 protein is CAIRAQVDTEAFF. CDR3 DNA sequence: TGTGCCATAAGAGCTCAAGTGGACACTGAAGCTTTCTTT.

The rearrangement uses TRBV19 and TRBJ1-1; a possible D gene is TRBD1 (6 bases). The V end lost 5 bases, the J end lost 7 bases, and 23 bases lay between the germline ends. CDR1 is LNHDA, CDR2 SQIVND, per germline (reference sequence). There are 16 residues in the CDR3. Here the CDR3 reads CASSSIPGQRTGEAFF. CDR3 nucleotide sequence: TGTGCCAGTAGTTCCATACCGGGACAACGCACGGGTGAAGCTTTCTTT.

The chain recombines TRBV28 with TRBJ2-3; D is unclear. Germline CDR1 is MDHEN and CDR2 is SYDVKM. The CDR3 is 13 amino acids. V gave up 8 bases and J gave up 0 bases, with 9 bases separating them. Here the CDR3 reads CASGPPSTDTQYF. The CDR3, as DNA: TGTGCCAGCGGACCACCTAGCACAGATACGCAGTATTTT.

The chain carries TRBV7-9 and TRBJ2-5; 8 nucleotides align to TRBD1. Germline CDR1 SEHNR, CDR2 FQNEAQ (reference sequence). Trimming removed 4 bases from V and 4 bases from J; junction bases left unmatched: 5. CDR3 length equals 14 residues. The CDR3: CASSWRTGTETQYF. The CDR3, as DNA: TGTGCCAGCAGCTGGAGGACAGGGACAGAGACCCAGTACTTC.

This chain joins TRBV6-4 and TRBJ2-7, with 9 bases that match TRBD1. Germline V lookup: CDR1 MRHNA, CDR2 SNTAGT. The CDR3 is 15 residues long. J was trimmed by 6 bases and V by 4 bases; bases with no gene match: 10. CDR3 in DNA: TGTGCCAGCAGTGCTCAGGGGACAGGGATTGCCGAGCAGTACTTC. Encoded protein: CASSAQGTGIAEQYF.

The genes are TRBV7-6 and TRBJ2-7; 11 bases are shared with TRBD1. This CDR3 contains 15 residues. Germline CDR1 is SGHVS and CDR2 is FNYEAQ. Trimming took 5 bases from V and 2 from J; bases not matched to a gene: 5. CDR3 region: CASSPRGQGAYEQYF. The DNA of the CDR3 is TGTGCCAGCAGCCCCAGGGGACAGGGGGCCTACGAGCAGTACTTC.

This chain joins TRBV7-2 and TRBJ1-1; D is unclear. The CDR3 has 14 residues. Trimming stripped 5 bases from V and 6 bases from J, with 16 bases between. The germline V gene encodes CDR1 SGHTA and CDR2 FQGNSA. The CDR3 region is CASSPQTQRPEAFF. The CDR3 nucleotides read TGTGCCAGCAGCCCCCAGACCCAGAGGCCTGAAGCTTTCTTT.

The chain recombines TRBV30 with TRBJ1-3; TRBD1 is a possible D gene (6 bases). Trimming pared 5 bases from V and 0 bases from J, leaving 14 bases between. Germline CDR1 is GTSNPN and CDR2 is SVGIG (reference sequence). This CDR3 spans 15 amino acids. The CDR3 DNA reads TGTGCCTGGGTGGAAACAGGGAGCTCTGGAAACACCATATATTTT. Amino acid sequence: CAWVETGSSGNTIYF. The complete variable domain, with remaining parts taken from reference TRBV30 and TRBJ1-3, reads SQTIHQWPATLVQPVGSPLSLECTVEGTSNPNLYWYRQAAGRGLQLLFYSVGIGQISSEVPQNLSASRPQDRQFILSSKKLLLSDSGFYLCAWVETGSSGNTIYFGEGSWLTVV.

The V call is TRBV5-4, the J call TRBJ2-3, with TRBD2 identical over 13 bases. This CDR3 contains 16 residues. V dropped 2 bases and J dropped 3; count of bases not matched to a gene: 3. Germline CDR1 is SGHNT and CDR2 is YYREEE (reference sequence). CDR3 amino acids: CASSLPTSGRTDTQYF. In DNA form, the CDR3 reads TGTGCCAGCAGCTTACCGACTAGCGGGAGGACAGATACGCAGTATTTT.

The chain uses TRBV29-1 and TRBJ2-5; D is undetermined. The ends were cut back, 5 bases at V and 2 bases at J, with 9 bases in the middle. This CDR3 spans 12 amino acids. Germline assignment: CDR1 SQVTM and CDR2 ANQGSEA. CDR3 bases: TGCAGCGTTAGACCCATGCAAGAGACCCAGTACTTC. Translated: CSVRPMQETQYF.

This chain connects TRBV15 to TRBJ1-4; possibly TRBD1 for D (5 bases). Germline CDR1 is LNHNV and CDR2 is YYDKDF (reference sequence). Trimming removed 0 bases from V and 12 bases from J, with 11 bases in between. The CDR3 runs to 13 residues. This chain's CDR3 is CATSRDPGGELFF. CDR3 coding DNA: TGTGCCACCAGCAGAGATCCGGGGGGGGAACTGTTTTTT.

This clone was recorded only once. J is TRBJ1-1 and V is TRBV14, with TRBD1 as a possible D gene (5 bases). CDR1 and CDR2 from the germline V gene are SGHDN and FVKESK. The V end lost 4 bases, the J end lost 1 base, and 13 bases lay between the germline ends. This CDR3 spans 15 amino acids. The DNA for the CDR3 is TGTGCCAGCAGCCGCCCCGGGACCGAGAACACTGAAGCTTTCTTT. Translating it yields CASSRPGTENTEAFF.

V gene TRBV6-4 combines with J gene TRBJ1-1; no reliable D call. The CDR3 has 14 residues. Trimming shortened V by 3 bases and J by 3 bases, and 11 bases separated the two germline ends. Germline V CDR1 and CDR2: MRHNA, SNTAGT. The chain's CDR3 is CASSDTNRHTEAFF. The CDR3 DNA reads as TGTGCCAGCAGTGATACTAACAGACACACTGAAGCTTTCTTT.

This chain uses TRBV18 with TRBJ1-4, with 10 bases fitting TRBD1. CDR3 length: 15 residues. Losses at the gene ends were 0 bases for V and 7 bases for J; bases not matched to a gene: 2. CDR1 and CDR2 from the germline V gene are KGHSH and LQKENI. CDR3 protein: CASSPPGQGSEKLFF. DNA of the CDR3: TGTGCCAGCTCACCACCGGGACAGGGGAGTGAAAAACTGTTTTTT.

This chain joins TRBV23-1 and TRBJ1-3; D ambiguous. TRBV23-1 is assigned to the ORF class and has an uncertain function. The CDR3 is made up of 13 amino acids. V gave up 7 bases and J gave up 6 bases, with 13 bases separating them. Here the CDR3 DNA reads TGCGCCAGCACGGATCGGGGTGAAAACACCATATATTTT. It translates to CASTDRGENTIYF.

The V and J genes are TRBV27 and TRBJ1-1; D perhaps matches TRBD1 (6 bases). Germline assignment: CDR1 MNHEY and CDR2 SMNVEV (reference sequence). V lost 5 bases, J lost 1 base, and 8 bases lay in between. The CDR3 length is 13 residues. As DNA, the CDR3 is TGTGCCAGCAGTACACAGGGGAACACTGAAGCTTTCTTT. Translating gives CASSTQGNTEAFF.

The rearrangement uses TRBV9 and TRBJ2-6, with 7 bases aligning to TRBD1. The CDR3 runs to 17 residues. Germline values: CDR1 SGDLS, CDR2 YYNGEE. V shed 4 bases and J 1 base; nucleotides not matched to a gene: 8. CDR3 DNA sequence: TGTGCCAGCAGCCGACCGGGACAGTTATCTGGGGCCAACGTCCTGACTTTC. It codes for CASSRPGQLSGANVLTF. The full variable domain, with the rest looked up from reference TRBV9 and TRBJ2-6, is DSGVTQTPKHLITATGQRVTLRCSPRSGDLSVYWYQQSLDQGLQFLIQYYNGEERAKGNILERFSAQQFPDLHSELNLSSLELGDSALYFCASSRPGQLSGANVLTFGAGSRLTVL.

The gene calls are TRBV19 and TRBJ1-5, with 7 bases lining up with TRBD1. Unmatched junction bases numbered 15, after V lost 5 bases and J lost 11 bases. This CDR3 has 15 amino acids. Germline V gene sequence: CDR1 LNHDA, CDR2 SQIVND (reference sequence). The CDR3 DNA is TGTGCCAGTAGTTCCGGACCTTATGAGCAGGGGGCCCAGCATTTT. This gives the protein CASSSGPYEQGAQHF. Full variable domain (remainder filled in from reference TRBV19 and TRBJ1-5): DGGITQSPKYLFRKEGQNVTLSCEQNLNHDAMYWYRQDPGQGLRLIYYSQIVNDFQKGDIAEGYSVSREKKESFPLTVTSAQKNPTAFYLCASSSGPYEQGAQHFGDGTRLSIL.

The V call is TRBV28, the J call TRBJ2-4, with D maybe TRBD1 (5 bases). The CDR3 extends over 13 amino acids. The V end was cut by 6 bases, the J end by 7 bases, with 13 bases between. CDR1 is MDHEN and CDR2 is SYDVKM in the germline V gene. The CDR3 sequence: CASSPGAENIQYF. The CDR3 bases are TGTGCCAGCAGCCCTGGGGCTGAGAACATTCAGTACTTC. Full variable domain (missing parts from reference TRBV28 and TRBJ2-4): DVKVTQSSRYLVKRTGEKVFLECVQDMDHENMFWYRQDPGLGLRLIYFSYDVKMKEKGDIPEGYSVSREKKERFSLILESASTNQTSMYLCASSPGAENIQYFGAGTRLSVL.

The J gene is TRBJ1-2, the V gene TRBV19; possibly TRBD1 for D (5 bases). The CDR3 runs to 11 residues. Looked up from germline, CDR1 is LNHDA and CDR2 is SQIVND (reference sequence). The germline V and J ends were trimmed by 6 bases and 7 bases, with 9 bases remaining between them. For the CDR3, the DNA is TGTGCCAGTAGGGCAGGGTCTGGCTACACCTTC. This gives the protein CASRAGSGYTF. The whole variable domain, remainder taken from reference TRBV19 and TRBJ1-2, is DGGITQSPKYLFRKEGQNVTLSCEQNLNHDAMYWYRQDPGQGLRLIYYSQIVNDFQKGDIAEGYSVSREKKESFPLTVTSAQKNPTAFYLCASRAGSGYTFGSGTRLTVV.

This clone was found once. The chain couples TRBV18 to TRBJ2-7; TRBD1 matches at 7 bases. The germline V gene encodes CDR1 KGHSH and CDR2 LQKENI. The V segment lost 2 bases and the J segment 2 bases; nucleotides outside the gene matches: 6. The CDR3 is made up of 15 amino acids. CDR3: CASSPGSGTAYEQYF. CDR3 nucleotides: TGTGCCAGCTCACCAGGGTCCGGGACAGCCTACGAGCAGTACTTC.